This T cell receptor (beta chain) was recovered during a study of T cells after posttransplantation cyclophosphamide. This clone is categorized as medium-sized (0.01 to 0.1%). Trimming cost V 8 bases and J 1 base; bases outside gene matches: 4. Germline CDR1 and CDR2: SNHLY and FYNNEI. The CDR3 runs to 14 residues. Busulfan-fludarabine conditioning, marrow transplant, and cyclophosphamide on days +3 and +4 were administered. Method: immunoSEQ multiplex PCR; TCRdb's copy keeps in-frame clones and lacks some. The sample was found to contain 1,700 or so clones, and every one recurs. The chain joins TRBV2 to TRBJ1-1, with 10 bases aligning to TRBD1. The clonotype originates from a female patient aged 35-55 years who received an allogeneic stem cell transplant from a related donor, was CMV-positive, and had no GVHD. Some T cells may have originated in the graft donor. The sequencing used PBMCs, collected 32 days after allogeneic stem cell transplant with posttransplant cyclophosphamide. The CDR3 region is CASRRDRGNTEAFF. The CDR3, as DNA: TGTGCCAGCCGGCGGGACAGGGGGAACACTGAAGCTTTCTTT.